This T cell receptor (beta chain) emerged from a study of response to subunit inactivated influenza vaccine. Study-wide results and caveats: Researchers suggested that each seasonal influenza vaccination recruits few new T cells.

In TCRdb, the RT-PCR reads were re-called with MiXCR into one record per CDR3 protein. The data contain about 800,000 distinct CDR3 sequences, around 21% of them singletons. The table lists this clonotype with a few counts. Its antigen is currently unknown. CDR3 size: 15 residues. Germline lookup yields CDR1 SGHDT and CDR2 YYEEEE. Trimming cost V 6 bases and J 3 bases; bases outside gene matches: 4. The receptor comes from a man aged 50 to 60 who received an inactivated influenza vaccine. Sequencing was performed on PBMCs from blood, taken around 5 days after vaccination. The V and J genes are TRBV5-6 and TRBJ2-5; 14 nucleotides match TRBD2. The CDR3 region is CASTRTSGGKETQYF. CDR3 in DNA: TGTGCCAGCACCCGGACTAGCGGGGGGAAAGAGACCCAGTACTTC.